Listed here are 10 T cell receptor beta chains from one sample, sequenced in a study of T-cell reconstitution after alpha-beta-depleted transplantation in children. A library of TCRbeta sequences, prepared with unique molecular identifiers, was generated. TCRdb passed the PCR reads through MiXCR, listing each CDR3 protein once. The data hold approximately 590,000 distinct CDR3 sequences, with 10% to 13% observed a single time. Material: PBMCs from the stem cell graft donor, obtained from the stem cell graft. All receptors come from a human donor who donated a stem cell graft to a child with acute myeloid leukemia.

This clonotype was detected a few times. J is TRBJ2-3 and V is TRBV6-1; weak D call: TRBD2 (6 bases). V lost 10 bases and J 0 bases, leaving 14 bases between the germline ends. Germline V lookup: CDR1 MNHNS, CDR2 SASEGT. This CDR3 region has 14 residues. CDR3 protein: CATSNSGSTDTQYF. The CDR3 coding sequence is TGTGCCACCAGCAATAGCGGTAGCACAGATACGCAGTATTTT.

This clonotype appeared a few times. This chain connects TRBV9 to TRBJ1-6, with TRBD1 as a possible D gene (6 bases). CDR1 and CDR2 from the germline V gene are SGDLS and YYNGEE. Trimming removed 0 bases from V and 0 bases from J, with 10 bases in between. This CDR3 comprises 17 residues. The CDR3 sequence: CASSVGPGVSYNSPLHF. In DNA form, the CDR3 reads TGTGCCAGCAGCGTAGGCCCAGGGGTCTCCTATAATTCACCCCTCCACTTT.

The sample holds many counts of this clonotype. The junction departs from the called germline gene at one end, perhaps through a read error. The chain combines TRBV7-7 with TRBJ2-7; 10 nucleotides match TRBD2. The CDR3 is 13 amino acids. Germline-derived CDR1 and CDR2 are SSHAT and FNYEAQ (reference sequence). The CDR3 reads CASSSGTSVEQYF. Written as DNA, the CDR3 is TGTGCTAGCAGCTCCGGGACTAGCGTCGAGCAGTACTTC.

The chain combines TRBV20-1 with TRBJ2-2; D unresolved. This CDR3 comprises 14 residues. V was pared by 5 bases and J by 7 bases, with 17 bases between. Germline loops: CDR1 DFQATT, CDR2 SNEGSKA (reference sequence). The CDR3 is CSAERSAVVGELFF. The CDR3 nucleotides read TGCAGTGCTGAGAGATCGGCCGTTGTCGGGGAGCTGTTTTTT.

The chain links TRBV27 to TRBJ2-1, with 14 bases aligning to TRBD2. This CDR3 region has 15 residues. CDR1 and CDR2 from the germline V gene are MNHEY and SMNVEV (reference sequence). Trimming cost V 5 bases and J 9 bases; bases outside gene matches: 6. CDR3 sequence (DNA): TGTGCCAGCAGTCTGGGACTAGCGGGAGTGATTGAGCAGTTCTTC. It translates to CASSLGLAGVIEQFF.

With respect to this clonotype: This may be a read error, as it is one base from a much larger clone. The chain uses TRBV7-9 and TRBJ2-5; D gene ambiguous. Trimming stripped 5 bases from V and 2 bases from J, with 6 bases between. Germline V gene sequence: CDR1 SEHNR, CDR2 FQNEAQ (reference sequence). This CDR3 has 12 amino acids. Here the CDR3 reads CASSNLQETQYF. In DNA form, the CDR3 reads TGTGCCAGCAGCAACCTGCAAGAGACCCAGTACTTC.

This CDR3 reads CSAEPTTNYGYTF. CDR3 sequence (DNA): TGCAGTGCTGAACCGACAACTAACTATGGCTACACCTTC. This chain links TRBV20-1 with TRBJ1-2, with unresolved D. The germline V and J ends were trimmed by 5 bases and 0 bases, with 10 bases remaining between them. Germline V CDR1 and CDR2: DFQATT, SNEGSKA (reference sequence). The CDR3 spans 13 residues.

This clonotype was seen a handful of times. The DNA for the CDR3 is TGTGCCAGCAGACCGAGGGGCGTAGATACGCAGTATTTT. Translated, it gives CASRPRGVDTQYF. The chain joins TRBV6-1 to TRBJ2-3; D assignment may be TRBD1 or TRBD2 (5 bases each). Germline assignment: CDR1 MNHNS and CDR2 SASEGT. The CDR3 covers 13 residues. V was pared by 6 bases and J by 5 bases, with 12 bases between.

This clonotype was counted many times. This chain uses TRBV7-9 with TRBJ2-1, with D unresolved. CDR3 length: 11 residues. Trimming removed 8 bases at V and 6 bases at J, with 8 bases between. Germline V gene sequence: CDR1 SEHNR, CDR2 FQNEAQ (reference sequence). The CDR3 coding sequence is TGTGCCAGCGGACCGACCAATGAGCAGTTCTTC. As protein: CASGPTNEQFF.

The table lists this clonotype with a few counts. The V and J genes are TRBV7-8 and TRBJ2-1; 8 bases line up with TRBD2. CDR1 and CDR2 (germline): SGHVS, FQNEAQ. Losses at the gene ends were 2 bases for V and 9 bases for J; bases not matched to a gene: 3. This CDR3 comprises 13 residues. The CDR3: CASSLRLAGEQFF. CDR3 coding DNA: TGTGCCAGCAGCTTAAGGCTAGCGGGTGAGCAGTTCTTC.